This is a list of T cell receptor beta chains from one sample in a study of cytomegalovirus exposure and HLA in healthy donors. Some clones are missing from TCRdb's copy, which holds only in-frame ones; the method was immunoSEQ multiplex PCR. The top ten clones hold roughly 7.1% of a sample with roughly 180,000 clones, approximately 82% of them seen once. The source material was PBMCs. These receptors were taken from a middle-aged woman in good health and CMV-seropositive. Both conserved end residues are trimmed from each CDR3. D genes are given only for firm matches. Part of the rows lack a size; the others show once, few, many or a class for expanded clones.

J gene,D gene,clone size,CDR3 length,V gene,CDR3 protein
TRBJ2-2,TRBD2,few,14,TRBV7-3,ASSSLAGSVTGELF
TRBJ2-5,NA,once,12,TRBV2,ASGRRARQETQY
TRBJ2-3,NA,NA,11,TRBV6-1,ASIMRGTDTQY
TRBJ2-7,TRBD1,NA,14,TRBV28,ASSLLGTGGSYEQY
TRBJ2-1,NA,NA,15,TRBV7-8,ASSLNPIGQMTVEQF
TRBJ2-3,TRBD2,NA,17,TRBV7-9,ASSTTSGTSGRAPDTQY
TRBJ1-5,TRBD1,NA,15,TRBV6-1,ASSERDRGRGDQPQH
TRBJ2-7,NA,NA,12,TRBV6-1,ASRPPGKGYEQY
TRBJ1-1,NA,NA,11,TRBV6-5,ASSSPGAPRAF
TRBJ2-3,TRBD2,once,14,TRBV4-1,ASSQERAGGRDTQY
TRBJ2-5,NA,NA,12,TRBV6-6,ASSYPATEGAQY
TRBJ2-3,NA,NA,10,TRBV5-1,ASSLAFDTQY
TRBJ1-2,NA,few,13,TRBV19,ASSTQAGGRYGYT
TRBJ2-7,TRBD1,NA,14,TRBV14,ASSRPPGQGAYEQY
TRBJ2-2,NA,NA,12,TRBV7-3,ASSLLASTGELF
TRBJ2-7,TRBD2,NA,16,TRBV30,AWSSGTSGRASRNEQY
TRBJ2-1,TRBD1,NA,14,TRBV2,ASSESRAGGLKEQF
TRBJ2-2,TRBD1,NA,14,TRBV5-5,ASSLVAGGNTGELF
TRBJ1-4,TRBD1,NA,12,TRBV29-1,SVAAGTGNEKLF
TRBJ2-5,TRBD2,once,13,TRBV10-1,ASSEKGLAPATQY